Listed below are T cell receptor beta chains from one sample, sequenced in a study of T cell responses to AZD1222 COVID-19 vaccine. TCRdb's copy holds only in-frame clones and misses some; the assay was immunoSEQ multiplex PCR. This table holds around 120,000 clones, around 90% found once. Sequencing was performed on peripheral blood, taken on day 0 of AZD1222 vaccination. The receptors derive from an adult in good health. Both conserved end residues are part of each CDR3. Fields, in order: D gene, V gene, clone size, J gene, CDR3 DNA, CDR3 protein. The D gene is left open where the match is weak. Size is omitted from some rows. Given values are once, few, many or a class for expanded clones.

d_call: NA
v_call: TRBV5-8
clone_size: NA
j_call: TRBJ2-4
cdr3_nt: TGTGCCAGCACCCTTGGGGGGGCCAAAAACATTCAGTACTTC
cdr3_aa: CASTLGGAKNIQYF

d_call: NA
v_call: TRBV5-1
clone_size: NA
j_call: TRBJ1-1
cdr3_nt: TGCGCCAGCAGAGGGGACCCAGAGAACACTGAAGCTTTCTTT
cdr3_aa: CASRGDPENTEAFF

d_call: TRBD1
v_call: TRBV7-2
clone_size: NA
j_call: TRBJ2-7
cdr3_nt: TGTGCCAGCAGCTTGACGTCAGGGGGTATGCTCGAGCAGTACTTC
cdr3_aa: CASSLTSGGMLEQYF

d_call: NA
v_call: TRBV6-5
clone_size: NA
j_call: TRBJ1-2
cdr3_nt: TGTGCCAGCAGTTACCCAGGGTACGGTGGCTACACCTTC
cdr3_aa: CASSYPGYGGYTF

d_call: NA
v_call: TRBV9
clone_size: few
j_call: TRBJ1-2
cdr3_nt: TGTGCCAGCAGCGCACCGGGGTCCTATGGCTACACCTTC
cdr3_aa: CASSAPGSYGYTF

d_call: TRBD2
v_call: TRBV7-2
clone_size: few
j_call: TRBJ2-7
cdr3_nt: TGTGCCAGCAGCTTAGGGGGCCTAGCGGGAGGGGCCTACGAGCAGTACTTC
cdr3_aa: CASSLGGLAGGAYEQYF

d_call: TRBD1
v_call: TRBV5-1
clone_size: NA
j_call: TRBJ1-4
cdr3_nt: TGCGCCAGCAGCTCTAAAGGGGGCGACGATGAAAAACTGTTTTTT
cdr3_aa: CASSSKGGDDEKLFF

d_call: NA
v_call: TRBV7-2
clone_size: NA
j_call: TRBJ2-2
cdr3_nt: TGTGCCAGCAGCCCAGTAGGGCCGAACACCGGGGAGCTGTTTTTT
cdr3_aa: CASSPVGPNTGELFF

d_call: NA
v_call: TRBV19
clone_size: NA
j_call: TRBJ1-1
cdr3_nt: TGTGCCAGTAGTATACCACCGGGACAAGGAGCTAACACTGAAGCTTTCTTT
cdr3_aa: CASSIPPGQGANTEAFF

d_call: NA
v_call: TRBV7-2
clone_size: NA
j_call: TRBJ1-2
cdr3_nt: TGTGCCAGCAGCCACGGAGGGCTCTATGGCTACACCTTC
cdr3_aa: CASSHGGLYGYTF

d_call: TRBD1
v_call: TRBV5-4
clone_size: NA
j_call: TRBJ2-5
cdr3_nt: TGTGCCAGCAGCCAGGAACTACAGGGGATCGAAGAGACCCAGTACTTC
cdr3_aa: CASSQELQGIEETQYF

d_call: TRBD2
v_call: TRBV4-2
clone_size: NA
j_call: TRBJ2-3
cdr3_nt: TGTGCCAGCAGCCGCCTTAGCGGGGGACGGGGAGATACGCAGTATTTT
cdr3_aa: CASSRLSGGRGDTQYF

d_call: TRBD1
v_call: TRBV9
clone_size: NA
j_call: TRBJ2-2
cdr3_nt: TGTGCCAGCAGCGTGCTAGACAGGGCCAGCACCGGGGAGCTGTTTTTT
cdr3_aa: CASSVLDRASTGELFF

d_call: NA
v_call: TRBV5-1
clone_size: NA
j_call: TRBJ1-2
cdr3_nt: TGCGCCAGCAGCTTGACGGGCTATGGCTACACCTTC
cdr3_aa: CASSLTGYGYTF

d_call: TRBD2
v_call: TRBV9
clone_size: NA
j_call: TRBJ2-3
cdr3_nt: TGTGCCAGCAGCGTAGGACTCCGGGGGGGCCGCACAGATACGCAGTATTTT
cdr3_aa: CASSVGLRGGRTDTQYF

d_call: TRBD2
v_call: TRBV18
clone_size: NA
j_call: TRBJ2-2
cdr3_nt: TGTGCCAGCCATCCCGCGGGACTAGCGGGACCGAACACCGGGGAGCTGTTTTTT
cdr3_aa: CASHPAGLAGPNTGELFF

d_call: NA
v_call: TRBV28
clone_size: NA
j_call: TRBJ1-2
cdr3_nt: TGTGCCAGCAGACCCCCGGGGGGCTACACCTTC
cdr3_aa: CASRPPGGYTF

d_call: NA
v_call: TRBV11-3
clone_size: NA
j_call: TRBJ2-2
cdr3_nt: TGTGCCAGCAGCTTCGGAGGGGAGCTGTTTTTT
cdr3_aa: CASSFGGELFF

d_call: NA
v_call: TRBV7-2
clone_size: NA
j_call: TRBJ1-5
cdr3_nt: TGTGCCAGCAGCTTAGCGTCCCGAAGGGCCAATAGCAATCAGCCCCAGCATTTT
cdr3_aa: CASSLASRRANSNQPQHF

d_call: NA
v_call: TRBV7-2
clone_size: NA
j_call: TRBJ2-5
cdr3_nt: TGTGCCAGCAGCTCCCCGTTTACGGGGAGAGAGACCCAGTACTTC
cdr3_aa: CASSSPFTGRETQYF

d_call: NA
v_call: TRBV3-1/TRBV3-2
clone_size: NA
j_call: TRBJ2-1
cdr3_nt: TGTGCCAGCAGCCAAGATGTGCAAAATGAGCAGTTCTTC
cdr3_aa: CASSQDVQNEQFF

d_call: TRBD1
v_call: TRBV19
clone_size: NA
j_call: TRBJ1-5
cdr3_nt: TGTGCCAGTAGTATAGAAGGAGGGCGGACAGGGTTTCAGCCCCAGCATTTT
cdr3_aa: CASSIEGGRTGFQPQHF

d_call: NA
v_call: TRBV20-1
clone_size: NA
j_call: TRBJ1-2
cdr3_nt: TGCAGTGCTAGTCTTACAAACTATGGCTACACCTTC
cdr3_aa: CSASLTNYGYTF

d_call: TRBD1
v_call: TRBV18
clone_size: NA
j_call: TRBJ1-1
cdr3_nt: TGTGCCAGCTCACCTCTGAATGGACAGGGGATTGAAGCTTTCTTT
cdr3_aa: CASSPLNGQGIEAFF

d_call: NA
v_call: TRBV5-8
clone_size: NA
j_call: TRBJ2-7
cdr3_nt: TGTGCCAGCAGCTCTACAGGGTTCCCCTACGAGCAGTACTTC
cdr3_aa: CASSSTGFPYEQYF

d_call: TRBD1
v_call: TRBV28
clone_size: NA
j_call: TRBJ1-2
cdr3_nt: TGTGCCAGCATGGATAGGACAGGGGATGGCTACACCTTC
cdr3_aa: CASMDRTGDGYTF

d_call: NA
v_call: TRBV19
clone_size: NA
j_call: TRBJ1-6
cdr3_nt: TGTGCCAGTAGTATAGAGGCAGGGGCTCCCCTCCACTTT
cdr3_aa: CASSIEAGAPLHF

d_call: NA
v_call: TRBV9
clone_size: NA
j_call: TRBJ1-1
cdr3_nt: TGTGCCAGCAGCCCCCGGGGGTCCACTGAAGCTTTCTTT
cdr3_aa: CASSPRGSTEAFF

d_call: TRBD2
v_call: TRBV6-2/TRBV6-3
clone_size: NA
j_call: TRBJ2-1
cdr3_nt: TGTGCCAGCAGTTACTCTGGACTAGCGGCGAGCTCCTACAATGAGCAGTTCTTC
cdr3_aa: CASSYSGLAASSYNEQFF

d_call: TRBD1
v_call: TRBV10-2
clone_size: NA
j_call: TRBJ1-3
cdr3_nt: TGCGCCAGCAGTGGTACAGGGGTGGCTGGAAACACCATATATTTT
cdr3_aa: CASSGTGVAGNTIYF

d_call: NA
v_call: TRBV4-1
clone_size: NA
j_call: TRBJ1-5
cdr3_nt: TGCGCCAGCAGCCAAGTCCCGGAGATTGGGCCCCAGCATTTT
cdr3_aa: CASSQVPEIGPQHF

d_call: NA
v_call: TRBV2
clone_size: NA
j_call: TRBJ2-7
cdr3_nt: TGTGCCAGCGTCATTAGTGCTTACCTGCAGTACTTC
cdr3_aa: CASVISAYLQYF

d_call: NA
v_call: TRBV7-3
clone_size: NA
j_call: TRBJ2-3
cdr3_nt: TGTGCCAGCAGCCCCTCCACAGATACGCAGTATTTT
cdr3_aa: CASSPSTDTQYF

d_call: NA
v_call: TRBV2
clone_size: NA
j_call: TRBJ1-2
cdr3_nt: TGTGCCAGCAGAACGTCCCCCAGGGCCTATGGCTACACCTTC
cdr3_aa: CASRTSPRAYGYTF

d_call: NA
v_call: TRBV7-9
clone_size: NA
j_call: TRBJ2-7
cdr3_nt: TGTGCCAGCAGCCAACAGGGAACCGAGTACTTC
cdr3_aa: CASSQQGTEYF

d_call: NA
v_call: TRBV14
clone_size: NA
j_call: TRBJ1-3
cdr3_nt: TGTGCCAGCAGCCAAGGGGCCATTGGTCTAAGTCCTGGAAACACCATATATTTT
cdr3_aa: CASSQGAIGLSPGNTIYF

d_call: TRBD1
v_call: TRBV30
clone_size: NA
j_call: TRBJ2-1
cdr3_nt: TGTGCCTGGAGTACCGGACAGGGGAACAATGAGCAGTTCTTC
cdr3_aa: CAWSTGQGNNEQFF

d_call: NA
v_call: TRBV19
clone_size: NA
j_call: TRBJ1-2
cdr3_nt: TGTGCCAGTAGTCGCGTCGGGGACCGGGGCTATGGCTACACCTTC
cdr3_aa: CASSRVGDRGYGYTF

d_call: NA
v_call: TRBV13
clone_size: NA
j_call: TRBJ1-1
cdr3_nt: TGTGCCAGCAGCTTAGGAGGCAGAACCCAATACACTGAAGCTTTCTTT
cdr3_aa: CASSLGGRTQYTEAFF

d_call: TRBD2
v_call: TRBV10-2
clone_size: NA
j_call: TRBJ2-7
cdr3_nt: TGCGCCAGCAGACTTGCGGGGGGGCCTGCGCAGTACTTC
cdr3_aa: CASRLAGGPAQYF

d_call: NA
v_call: TRBV3-1/TRBV3-2
clone_size: NA
j_call: TRBJ1-1
cdr3_nt: TGTGCCAGCAGTCATGACCCGGTTGTGGGCACTGAAGCTTTCTTT
cdr3_aa: CASSHDPVVGTEAFF

d_call: NA
v_call: TRBV5-1
clone_size: few
j_call: TRBJ1-1
cdr3_nt: TGCGCCAGCAGCTTGGTATCGGGGGGCACTGAAGCTTTCTTT
cdr3_aa: CASSLVSGGTEAFF

d_call: TRBD2
v_call: TRBV20-1
clone_size: NA
j_call: TRBJ2-1
cdr3_nt: TGCAGTGCTAGTAGCCCAGCGGGAGTGGTTAGGGACAATGAGCAGTTCTTC
cdr3_aa: CSASSPAGVVRDNEQFF

d_call: TRBD1
v_call: TRBV7-3
clone_size: NA
j_call: TRBJ1-2
cdr3_nt: TGTGCCAGCAGCCCAGGACAGGGACTATATGGCTACACCTTC
cdr3_aa: CASSPGQGLYGYTF

d_call: NA
v_call: TRBV29-1
clone_size: NA
j_call: TRBJ2-1
cdr3_nt: TGCAGCGTTTATGCACAGGGAAAGACGAGGAACAATGAGCAGTTCTTC
cdr3_aa: CSVYAQGKTRNNEQFF

d_call: TRBD1
v_call: TRBV4-1
clone_size: NA
j_call: TRBJ1-2
cdr3_nt: TGCGCCAGCAGCCAAGATGGGACAGGGGGTTATGGCTACACCTTC
cdr3_aa: CASSQDGTGGYGYTF

d_call: NA
v_call: TRBV7-6
clone_size: NA
j_call: TRBJ2-3
cdr3_nt: TGTGCCAGCAGCCGCGGAGGAGCCGGTACGCAGTATTTT
cdr3_aa: CASSRGGAGTQYF

d_call: NA
v_call: TRBV2
clone_size: NA
j_call: TRBJ1-2
cdr3_nt: TGTGCCAGCCTGGGAGGGCTTGACGGCTACACCTTC
cdr3_aa: CASLGGLDGYTF

d_call: NA
v_call: TRBV19
clone_size: NA
j_call: TRBJ2-1
cdr3_nt: TGTGCCAGTAGTATAGCAACAGTGAGCTCCTACAATGAGCAGTTCTTC
cdr3_aa: CASSIATVSSYNEQFF

d_call: TRBD2
v_call: TRBV5-1
clone_size: NA
j_call: TRBJ2-1
cdr3_nt: TGCGCCAGCAGCTTGACTAGCGGGAGGGTCAATGAGCAGTTCTTC
cdr3_aa: CASSLTSGRVNEQFF